This entry describes one TCR beta chain. The data were obtained in a study of OX40 agonist ivuxolimab in advanced cancers. Whole-study context: The patients' treatment was ivuxolimab, an agonistic anti-OX40 (CD134) antibody. Earlier anti-PD-1, anti-PD-L1 or anti-CTLA-4 therapy was permitted; roughly 42% had received some.

The trim removed 5 bases at V and 10 bases at J, leaving 11 bases unmatched. Looked up from germline, CDR1 is SGHTA and CDR2 is FQGNSA. CDR3 length: 14 amino acids. Produced via immunoSEQ multiplex PCR; TCRdb's table is partial and in-frame only. The sample consists of about 76,000 clones, approximately 86% of them appearing once. The sample consisted of CD4+ or CD8+ T cells sorted from blood, taken in a trial of the OX40 agonist ivuxolimab. This sequence was found in an adult with an advanced solid tumor such as melanoma, head and neck, liver or kidney cancer. The chain is built from TRBV7-2 and TRBJ2-4, with 7 bases aligning to TRBD1. The chain's CDR3 is CASSPLVGQTIQYF. CDR3 in DNA: TGTGCCAGCAGCCCCCTGGTGGGACAGACGATTCAGTACTTC. Complete variable domain (other parts from reference TRBV7-2 and TRBJ2-4): GAGVSQSPSNKVTEKGKDVELRCDPISGHTALYWYRQSLGQGLEFLIYFQGNSAPDKSGLPSDRFSAERTGGSVSTLTIQRTQQEDSAVYLCASSPLVGQTIQYFGAGTRLSVL.